This section outlines one T cell receptor beta chain sequence together with its context. The entry originates in a study of blood T cell repertoires in COVID-19. Study overall: Specimens from acute and convalescent COVID-19 originated in the United States, Italy and Spain. PBMCs, B-cell-depleted T cells, or T cells were the source of the cDNA or gDNA that made up the material.

Original processing notes: Researchers report that nucleated cell counts were estimated from reference gene primer amplification. Measured with immunoSEQ multiplex PCR; TCRdb has only the in-frame clones, and not every one. V, J and clone size were drawn from that table, and D and trimming were deduced from the DNA. The table lists 200,000 to 250,000 clones, about 80% of them singletons, with 2% to 2.5% in the top ten. The germline V gene has CDR1 LGHNA and CDR2 YSLEER. The CDR3 is made up of 16 amino acids. The V and J ends lost 6 bases and 6 bases, in that order; junction bases with no gene match: 15.

The sample was peripheral blood. The chain joins TRBV4-3 to TRBJ2-7, with 9 bases fitting TRBD1. The TCR was taken from an older woman with acute or convalescent COVID-19. The CDR3 sequence is CASRNKKGQGECEQYF. The CDR3 nucleotides read TGCGCCAGCAGAAACAAAAAGGGACAGGGAGAGTGCGAGCAGTACTTC.